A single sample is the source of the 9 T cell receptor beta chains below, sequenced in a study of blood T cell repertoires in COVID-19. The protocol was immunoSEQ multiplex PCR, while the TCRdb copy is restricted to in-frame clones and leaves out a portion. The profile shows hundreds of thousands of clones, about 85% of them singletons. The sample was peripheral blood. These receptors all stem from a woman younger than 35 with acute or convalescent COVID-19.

The CDR3 DNA reads TGCAGCGGGACAGGGGGCACTGAAGCTTTCTTT. Protein product: CSGTGGTEAFF. This sequence joins TRBV29-1 and TRBJ1-1; TRBD1 matches at 10 bases. Germline assignment: CDR1 SQVTM and CDR2 ANQGSEA. V lost 7 bases to trimming and J lost 4 bases; unmatched junction nucleotides: 0. The CDR3 runs to 11 residues.

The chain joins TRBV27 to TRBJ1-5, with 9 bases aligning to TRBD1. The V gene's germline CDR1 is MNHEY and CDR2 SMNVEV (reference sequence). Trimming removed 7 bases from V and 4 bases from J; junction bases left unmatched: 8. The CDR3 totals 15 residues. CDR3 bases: TGTGCCAGCACCGTACAGGGGGCGCGGAATCAGCCCCAGCATTTT. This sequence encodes CASTVQGARNQPQHF.

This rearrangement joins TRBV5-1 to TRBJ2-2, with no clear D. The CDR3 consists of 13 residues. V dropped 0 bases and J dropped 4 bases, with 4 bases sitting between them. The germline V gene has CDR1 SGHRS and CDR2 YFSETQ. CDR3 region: CASSLDGTGELFF. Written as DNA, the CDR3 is TGCGCCAGCAGCTTGGACGGCACCGGGGAGCTGTTTTTT.

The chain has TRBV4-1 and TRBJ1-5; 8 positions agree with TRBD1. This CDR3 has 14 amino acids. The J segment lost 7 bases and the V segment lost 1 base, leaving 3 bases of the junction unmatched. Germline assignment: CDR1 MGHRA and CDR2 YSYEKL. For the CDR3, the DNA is TGCGCCAGCAGCCAAGGCAGGGACAGGCAGCCCCAGCATTTT. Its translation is CASSQGRDRQPQHF.

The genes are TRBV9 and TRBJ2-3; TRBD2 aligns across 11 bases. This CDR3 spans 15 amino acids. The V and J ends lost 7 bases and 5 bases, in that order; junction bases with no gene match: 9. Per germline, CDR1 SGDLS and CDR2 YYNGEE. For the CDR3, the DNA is TGTGCCAGCGGAATTAGCGGGGGGGTAGGAGATACGCAGTATTTT. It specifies CASGISGGVGDTQYF.

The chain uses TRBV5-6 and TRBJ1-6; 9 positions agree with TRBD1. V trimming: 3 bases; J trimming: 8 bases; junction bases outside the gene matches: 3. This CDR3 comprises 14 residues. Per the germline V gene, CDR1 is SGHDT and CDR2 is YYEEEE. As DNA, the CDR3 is TGTGCCAGCAGCTCGGGACAGGGTCATTCACCCCTCCACTTT. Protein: CASSSGQGHSPLHF.

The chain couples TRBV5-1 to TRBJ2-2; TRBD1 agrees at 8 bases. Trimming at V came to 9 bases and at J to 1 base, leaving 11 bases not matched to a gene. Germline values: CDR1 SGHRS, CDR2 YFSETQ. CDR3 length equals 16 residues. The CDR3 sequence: CATSTGANRNTGELFF. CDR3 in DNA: TGCGCCACCTCGACAGGGGCCAACCGGAACACCGGGGAGCTGTTTTTT. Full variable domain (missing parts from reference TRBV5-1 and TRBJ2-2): KAGVTQTPRYLIKTRGQQVTLSCSPISGHRSVSWYQQTPGQGLQFLFEYFSETQRNKGNFPGRFSGRQFSNSRSEMNVSTLELGDSALYLCATSTGANRNTGELFFGEGSRLTVL.

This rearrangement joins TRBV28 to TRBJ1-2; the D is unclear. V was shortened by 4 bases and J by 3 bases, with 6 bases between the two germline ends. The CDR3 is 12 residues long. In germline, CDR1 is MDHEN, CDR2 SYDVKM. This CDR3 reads CASSSVYYGYTF. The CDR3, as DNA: TGTGCCAGCAGTTCAGTTTACTATGGCTACACCTTC.

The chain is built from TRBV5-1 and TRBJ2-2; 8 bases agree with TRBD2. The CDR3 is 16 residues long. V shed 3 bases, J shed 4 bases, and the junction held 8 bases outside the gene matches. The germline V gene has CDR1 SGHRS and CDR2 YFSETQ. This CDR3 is CASSWDSLAGTGELFF. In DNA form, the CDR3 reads TGCGCCAGCAGCTGGGATTCTCTAGCGGGCACCGGGGAGCTGTTTTTT.